Listed below are T cell receptor beta chains from one sample, sequenced in a study of blood T cell repertoires in COVID-19. Some clones are missing from TCRdb's copy, which holds only in-frame ones; the method was immunoSEQ multiplex PCR. This sample has about 220,000 clones, with about three quarters found just once. The sample comprised peripheral blood. These receptors came from a woman in her sixties or seventies with acute or convalescent COVID-19. CDR3s include the opening cysteine and the closing phenylalanine or tryptophan. The D gene is left open where the match is weak. Some rows mark clone size as missing; the rest say once, few, many or name a class of expanded clone.

CDR3 DNA,CDR3 protein,D gene,J gene,V gene,clone size
TGTGCCAGCAGCTTAGAGTACAGTACCCCCCACTATAATTCACCCCTCCACTTT,CASSLEYSTPHYNSPLHF,NA,TRBJ1-6,TRBV11-2,NA
TGTGCCATCTTAGCGGGGGGCTCCTACAATGAGCAGTTCTTC,CAILAGGSYNEQFF,TRBD2,TRBJ2-1,TRBV10-3,NA
TGTGCCAGCAGCCCAACAACTTTATCGGGAGAGCAGTACTTC,CASSPTTLSGEQYF,NA,TRBJ2-7,TRBV6-2/TRBV6-3,NA
TGTGCCACCAGTGGGACAGCCTTCGATGGCTACACCTTC,CATSGTAFDGYTF,NA,TRBJ1-2,TRBV24-1,NA
TGCGCCAGCAGCTTGTCAATAGGAGGGGAAAAACTGTTTTTT,CASSLSIGGEKLFF,NA,TRBJ1-4,TRBV5-1,NA
TGCGCCAGCTCCCAGGACACCGGGGAGCTGTTTTTT,CASSQDTGELFF,NA,TRBJ2-2,TRBV5-1,NA
TGTGCCATCAGTGACCCGAGTAGGCGTGCGGTCGCCCCACTTTACTCTGGAAACACCATATATTTT,CAISDPSRRAVAPLYSGNTIYF,NA,TRBJ1-3,TRBV10-3,once
TGTGCCAGCAGCGTCCGACAGTTGGGGACAGATACGCAGTATTTT,CASSVRQLGTDTQYF,NA,TRBJ2-3,TRBV9,NA
TGTGCCAGCAGTTTAAGCGGGGGGGCGCTATACTTC,CASSLSGGALYF,TRBD2,TRBJ2-5,TRBV12-3/TRBV12-4,NA
TGTGCCAGCCAACGGACAGGGGGCCTAGGAAACACCATATATTTT,CASQRTGGLGNTIYF,TRBD1,TRBJ1-3,TRBV7-6,NA
TGTGCCAGCAGCCCCCAAGGGACAAATTCACCCCTCCACTTT,CASSPQGTNSPLHF,NA,TRBJ1-6,TRBV3-1/TRBV3-2,NA
TGTGCCAGCAGTCTCGTAGTCACAGATACGCAGTATTTT,CASSLVVTDTQYF,NA,TRBJ2-3,TRBV6-5,once
TGTGCCTGGAGCGGGTTGAACACTGAAGCTTTCTTT,CAWSGLNTEAFF,NA,TRBJ1-1,TRBV30,NA
TGTGCCATCAGTGTCGGTGGGAGGCAGGGGGGTTCCTATAATTCACCCCTCCACTTT,CAISVGGRQGGSYNSPLHF,TRBD1,TRBJ1-6,TRBV10-3,NA
TGCGCCAGCAGCTTGGGGGCAGGGCTCGGCACAGATACGCAGTATTTT,CASSLGAGLGTDTQYF,NA,TRBJ2-3,TRBV5-1,NA
TGTGCCAGCAGCTTAGCGACAGGGCCTAATGAAAAACTGTTTTTT,CASSLATGPNEKLFF,TRBD1,TRBJ1-4,TRBV7-6,once
TGCGCCAGCAGAATAGGGGGCGTGAGCAATCAGCCCCAGCATTTT,CASRIGGVSNQPQHF,TRBD1,TRBJ1-5,TRBV10-2,NA
TGTGCCAGCAGCTTGGCCGGGACAGGGCAACATTCACCCCTCCACTTT,CASSLAGTGQHSPLHF,TRBD1,TRBJ1-6,TRBV5-4,NA
TGTGCCACCAGCAGAGATAGTCGGGACAGAAATGAAAAACTGTTTTTT,CATSRDSRDRNEKLFF,TRBD1,TRBJ1-4,TRBV15,once
TGTGCCAGCAGCGTAGCCCCGACTAGCACGCGTTATACGCAGTATTTT,CASSVAPTSTRYTQYF,TRBD2,TRBJ2-3,TRBV9,NA
TGCGCCAGCAGCGGACTAGCGGGGGGCGGAGAGACCCAGTACTTC,CASSGLAGGGETQYF,TRBD2,TRBJ2-5,TRBV5-1,NA
TGCAGCGTTCGGGACAACATCGTCGAGCAGTACTTC,CSVRDNIVEQYF,NA,TRBJ2-7,TRBV29-1,NA
TGTGCCAGCAGGAACAGGGGGGTGAATACCGGGGAGCTGTTTTTT,CASRNRGVNTGELFF,TRBD1,TRBJ2-2,TRBV6-5,NA
TGTGCCAGCAGTAGGTTGTTTGGGTCACAGAACAATGAGCAGTTCTTC,CASSRLFGSQNNEQFF,NA,TRBJ2-1,TRBV27,NA
TGTGCCATCAGTGAGACGGGGAGTTATAGCAATCAGCCCCAGCATTTT,CAISETGSYSNQPQHF,NA,TRBJ1-5,TRBV10-3,NA
TGTGCCAGTAGTTTCCGGGACATCTATGGCTACACCTTC,CASSFRDIYGYTF,NA,TRBJ1-2,TRBV19,NA
TGTGCCAGCAGCGAGCAGCGGGTGTTCCAAGAGACCCAGTACTTC,CASSEQRVFQETQYF,NA,TRBJ2-5,TRBV3-1/TRBV3-2,once
TGTGCCACCAGTGCAGGAACCCGGTCTAGCACAGATACGCAGTATTTT,CATSAGTRSSTDTQYF,NA,TRBJ2-3,TRBV24-1,NA
TGTGCCAGCTCACTAGGAACCGGGACAGGAGACGGCTACACCTTC,CASSLGTGTGDGYTF,TRBD1,TRBJ1-2,TRBV18,NA
TGTGCCACCAAAACAGGGATAAGCACAGATACGCAGTATTTT,CATKTGISTDTQYF,NA,TRBJ2-3,TRBV27,NA
TGTGCCAGCAGTTACTCGCGGACTAGCGGCCTTCAAGAGACCCAGTACTTC,CASSYSRTSGLQETQYF,TRBD2,TRBJ2-5,TRBV6-2/TRBV6-3,NA
TGTGCCAGCTCACCAAAGTTACGGGGTTTGAACACTGAAGCTTTCTTT,CASSPKLRGLNTEAFF,NA,TRBJ1-1,TRBV18,NA
TGTGCCAGCTCACCCCCCGTGACTCGGGTCATGGAGCAGTTCTTC,CASSPPVTRVMEQFF,NA,TRBJ2-1,TRBV18,NA
TGTGCCTGGAGTGAGGGGCCGTCGGTCACCGGGGAGCTGTTTTTT,CAWSEGPSVTGELFF,NA,TRBJ2-2,TRBV30,NA
TGTGCCAGTAGTATGGAGTCAGCGGGGGGGCTTATTATGGATACGCAGTATTTT,CASSMESAGGLIMDTQYF,TRBD2,TRBJ2-3,TRBV19,NA
TGTGCCAGCAGCGTACACTGGCGGGGAGAAAAACTGTTTTTT,CASSVHWRGEKLFF,NA,TRBJ1-4,TRBV2,NA
TGTGCCACCAGCAGAGATATGGCAGGGGCGAACACCGGGGAGCTGTTTTTT,CATSRDMAGANTGELFF,NA,TRBJ2-2,TRBV15,few
TGTGCCAGCAGCAGGGGAAAAAACATTCAGTACTTC,CASSRGKNIQYF,NA,TRBJ2-4,TRBV6-5,NA
TGTGCCAGCAGATCCCAGGGGTCGGAAGGGACCCAGTACTTC,CASRSQGSEGTQYF,NA,TRBJ2-5,TRBV7-2,NA
TGTGCCACCAGCGGTTACAATGAGCAGTTCTTC,CATSGYNEQFF,NA,TRBJ2-1,TRBV24-1,NA
TGTGCCATCAGTGAGCTCGGGACAGCTCTCAATTCACCCCTCCACTTT,CAISELGTALNSPLHF,TRBD1,TRBJ1-6,TRBV10-3,NA
TGTGCCAGCAGTCCGCAGATTGGTGAAAAACTGTTTTTT,CASSPQIGEKLFF,NA,TRBJ1-4,TRBV27,few
TGTGCCAGCAGCTTAGCGGCCCCTATCCGGGACAGGATTTCACCCCTCCACTTT,CASSLAAPIRDRISPLHF,TRBD1,TRBJ1-6,TRBV7-2,NA
TGTGCCAGCAGCTCCCAAGGGGGCTCCACTAGCACAGATACGCAGTATTTT,CASSSQGGSTSTDTQYF,TRBD1,TRBJ2-3,TRBV7-8,few
TGTGCCAGTAAAGACGGGACAGCCCTCAATCAGCCCCAGCATTTT,CASKDGTALNQPQHF,TRBD1,TRBJ1-5,TRBV6-5,NA
TGTGCCAGCAGTTACTCTTGGACATCTACCGGGGAGCTGTTTTTT,CASSYSWTSTGELFF,NA,TRBJ2-2,TRBV6-5,NA
TGTGCCAGCAAAGTGACTAGCGGGTCGGGGGATACGCAGTATTTT,CASKVTSGSGDTQYF,TRBD2,TRBJ2-3,TRBV27,NA
TGTGCCAGCAGCCAAGATCGGGGAACAAATTCACCCCTCCACTTT,CASSQDRGTNSPLHF,NA,TRBJ1-6,TRBV3-1/TRBV3-2,NA
TGCGCCAGCAGTGAGGAGGGGGCAGCGAATACTGAAGCTTTCTTT,CASSEEGAANTEAFF,TRBD1,TRBJ1-1,TRBV10-1,NA
TGTGCCAGCAGCAAGGTAGGGGACAGGGCCCCAGCCAAAAACATTCAGTACTTC,CASSKVGDRAPAKNIQYF,NA,TRBJ2-4,TRBV21-1,NA